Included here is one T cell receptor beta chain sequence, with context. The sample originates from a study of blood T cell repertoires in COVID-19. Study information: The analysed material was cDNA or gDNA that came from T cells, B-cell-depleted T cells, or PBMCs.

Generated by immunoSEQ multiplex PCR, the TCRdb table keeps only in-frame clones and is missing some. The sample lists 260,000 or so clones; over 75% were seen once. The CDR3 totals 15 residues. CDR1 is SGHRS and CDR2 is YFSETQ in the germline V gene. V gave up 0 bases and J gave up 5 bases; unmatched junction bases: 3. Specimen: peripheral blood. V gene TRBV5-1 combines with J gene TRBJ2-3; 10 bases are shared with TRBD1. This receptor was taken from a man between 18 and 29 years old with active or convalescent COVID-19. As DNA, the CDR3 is TGCGCCAGCAGCTTGGGACAGGGGGCCGTAGATACGCAGTATTTT. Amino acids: CASSLGQGAVDTQYF.